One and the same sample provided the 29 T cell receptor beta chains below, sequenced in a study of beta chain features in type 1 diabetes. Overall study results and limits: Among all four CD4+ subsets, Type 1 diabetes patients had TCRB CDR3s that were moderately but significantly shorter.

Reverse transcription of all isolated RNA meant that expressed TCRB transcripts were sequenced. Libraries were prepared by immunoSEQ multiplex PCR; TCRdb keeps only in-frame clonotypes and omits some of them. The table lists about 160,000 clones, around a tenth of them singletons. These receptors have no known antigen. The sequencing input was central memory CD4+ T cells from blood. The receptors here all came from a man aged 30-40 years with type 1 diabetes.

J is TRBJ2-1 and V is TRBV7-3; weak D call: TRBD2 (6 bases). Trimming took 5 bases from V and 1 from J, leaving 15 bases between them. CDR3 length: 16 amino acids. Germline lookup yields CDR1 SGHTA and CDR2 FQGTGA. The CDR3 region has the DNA TGTGCCAGCAGCCCAGTACCGGGACTTTCCTACAATGAGCAGTTCTTC. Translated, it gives CASSPVPGLSYNEQFF.

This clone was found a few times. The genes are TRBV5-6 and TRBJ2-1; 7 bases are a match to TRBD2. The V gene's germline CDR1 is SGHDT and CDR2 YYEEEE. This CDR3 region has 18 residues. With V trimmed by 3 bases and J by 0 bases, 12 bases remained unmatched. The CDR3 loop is CASSSYSGRGFSYNEQFF. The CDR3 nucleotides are TGTGCCAGCAGCTCATATAGCGGGCGGGGGTTCTCCTACAATGAGCAGTTCTTC.

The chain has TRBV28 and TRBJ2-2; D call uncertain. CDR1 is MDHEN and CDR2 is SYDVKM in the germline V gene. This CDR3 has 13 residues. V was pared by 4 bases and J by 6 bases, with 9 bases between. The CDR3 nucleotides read TGTGCCAGCAGTTATCCCCCGGCCGGGGAGCTGTTTTTT. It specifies CASSYPPAGELFF.

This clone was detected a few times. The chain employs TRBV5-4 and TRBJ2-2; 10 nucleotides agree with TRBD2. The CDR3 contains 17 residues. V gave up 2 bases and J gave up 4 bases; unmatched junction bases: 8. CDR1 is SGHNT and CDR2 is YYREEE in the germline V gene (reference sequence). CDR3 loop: CASSFGVAGGLTGELFF. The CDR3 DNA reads TGTGCCAGCAGCTTCGGGGTAGCGGGAGGACTCACCGGGGAGCTGTTTTTT. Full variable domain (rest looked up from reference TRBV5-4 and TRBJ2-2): ETGVTQSPTHLIKTRGQQVTLRCSSQSGHNTVSWYQQALGQGPQFIFQYYREEENGRGNFPPRFSGLQFPNYSSELNVNALELDDSALYLCASSFGVAGGLTGELFFGEGSRLTVL.

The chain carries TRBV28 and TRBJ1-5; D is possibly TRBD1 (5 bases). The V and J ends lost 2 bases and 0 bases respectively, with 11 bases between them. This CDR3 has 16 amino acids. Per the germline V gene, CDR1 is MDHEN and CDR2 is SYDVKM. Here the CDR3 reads CASSLGGADSNQPQHF. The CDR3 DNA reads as TGTGCCAGCAGTTTAGGAGGGGCTGATAGCAATCAGCCCCAGCATTTT.

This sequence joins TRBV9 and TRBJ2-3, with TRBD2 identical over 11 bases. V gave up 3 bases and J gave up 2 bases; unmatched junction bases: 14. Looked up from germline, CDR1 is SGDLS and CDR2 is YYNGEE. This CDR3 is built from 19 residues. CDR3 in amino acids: CASSATGGTSGILTDTQYF. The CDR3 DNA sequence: TGTGCCAGCAGCGCCACCGGAGGGACTAGCGGAATACTCACAGATACGCAGTATTTT.

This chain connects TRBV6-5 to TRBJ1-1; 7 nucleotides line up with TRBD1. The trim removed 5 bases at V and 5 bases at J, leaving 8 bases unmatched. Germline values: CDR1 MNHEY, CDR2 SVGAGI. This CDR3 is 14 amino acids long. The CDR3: CASSRQGSRTEAFF. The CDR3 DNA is TGTGCCAGCAGTCGACAGGGCTCGAGGACTGAAGCTTTCTTT.

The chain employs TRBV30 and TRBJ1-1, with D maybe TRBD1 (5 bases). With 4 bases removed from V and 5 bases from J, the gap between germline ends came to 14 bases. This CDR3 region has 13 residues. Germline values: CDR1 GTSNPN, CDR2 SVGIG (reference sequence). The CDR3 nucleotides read TGTGCCTGGATGGCCGCAGGGAGGACTGAAGCTTTCTTT. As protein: CAWMAAGRTEAFF.

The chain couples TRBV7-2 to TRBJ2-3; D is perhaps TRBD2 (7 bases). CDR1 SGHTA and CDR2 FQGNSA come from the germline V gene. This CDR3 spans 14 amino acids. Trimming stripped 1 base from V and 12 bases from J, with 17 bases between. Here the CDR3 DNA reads TGTGCCAGCAGCTTAGGTCCAGAGGGGGGGACTCAGTATTTT. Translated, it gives CASSLGPEGGTQYF.

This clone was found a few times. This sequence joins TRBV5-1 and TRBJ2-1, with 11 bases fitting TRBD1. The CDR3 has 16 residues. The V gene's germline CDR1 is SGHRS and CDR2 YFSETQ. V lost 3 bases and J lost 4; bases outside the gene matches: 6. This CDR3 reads CASSSAGQGAYNEQFF. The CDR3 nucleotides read TGCGCCAGCAGCTCCGCCGGACAGGGGGCGTACAATGAGCAGTTCTTC.

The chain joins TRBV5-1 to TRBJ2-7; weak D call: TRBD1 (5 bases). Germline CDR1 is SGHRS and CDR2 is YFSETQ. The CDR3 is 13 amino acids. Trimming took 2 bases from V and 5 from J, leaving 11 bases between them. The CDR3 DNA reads TGCGCCAGCAGCTTCCACGACAGAAACGAGCAGTACTTC. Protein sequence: CASSFHDRNEQYF. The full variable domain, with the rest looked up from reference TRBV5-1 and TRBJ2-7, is KAGVTQTPRYLIKTRGQQVTLSCSPISGHRSVSWYQQTPGQGLQFLFEYFSETQRNKGNFPGRFSGRQFSNSRSEMNVSTLELGDSALYLCASSFHDRNEQYFGPGTRLTVT.

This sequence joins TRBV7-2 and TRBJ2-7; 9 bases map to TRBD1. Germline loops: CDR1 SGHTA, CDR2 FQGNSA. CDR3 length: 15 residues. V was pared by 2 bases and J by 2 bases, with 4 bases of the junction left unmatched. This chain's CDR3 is CASSLKGTGTYEQYF. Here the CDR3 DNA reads TGTGCCAGCAGCTTAAAAGGGACAGGGACCTACGAGCAGTACTTC.

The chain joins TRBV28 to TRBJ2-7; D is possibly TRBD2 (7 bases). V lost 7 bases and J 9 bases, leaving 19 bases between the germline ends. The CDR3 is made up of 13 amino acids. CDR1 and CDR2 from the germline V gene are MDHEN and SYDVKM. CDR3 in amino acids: CASTQGTNTAQYF. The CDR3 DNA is TGTGCCAGCACCCAGGGGACTAACACTGCGCAGTACTTC.

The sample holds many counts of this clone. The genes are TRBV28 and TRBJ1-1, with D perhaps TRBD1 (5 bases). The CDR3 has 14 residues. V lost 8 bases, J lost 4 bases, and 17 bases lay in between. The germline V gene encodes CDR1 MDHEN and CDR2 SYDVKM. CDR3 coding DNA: TGTGCCAGCGCCCATGAAGGGGCTACCACTGAAGCTTTCTTT. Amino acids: CASAHEGATTEAFF.

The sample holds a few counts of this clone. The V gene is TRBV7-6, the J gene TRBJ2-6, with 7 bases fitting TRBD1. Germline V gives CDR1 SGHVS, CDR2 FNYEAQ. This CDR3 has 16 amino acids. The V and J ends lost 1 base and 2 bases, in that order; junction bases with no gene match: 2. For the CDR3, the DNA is TGTGCCAGCAGCTTAGAGACAGGGACTGGGGCCAACGTCCTGACTTTC. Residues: CASSLETGTGANVLTF.

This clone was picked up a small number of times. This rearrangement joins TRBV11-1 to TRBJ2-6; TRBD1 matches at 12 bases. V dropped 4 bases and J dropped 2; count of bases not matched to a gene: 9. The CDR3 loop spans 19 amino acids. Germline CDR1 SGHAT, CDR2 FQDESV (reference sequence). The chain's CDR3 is CASSSFPGTGGTGANVLTF. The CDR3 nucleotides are TGTGCCAGCAGCTCCTTCCCCGGGACAGGGGGCACTGGGGCCAACGTCCTGACTTTC.

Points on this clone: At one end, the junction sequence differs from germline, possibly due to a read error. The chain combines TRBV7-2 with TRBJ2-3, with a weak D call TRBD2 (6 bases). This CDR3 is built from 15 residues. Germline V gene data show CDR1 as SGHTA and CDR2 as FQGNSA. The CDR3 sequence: CASSQDIAASDTQYF. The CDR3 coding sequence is TGCGCCAGCAGCCAGGATATAGCGGCCTCGGATACGCAGTATTTT.

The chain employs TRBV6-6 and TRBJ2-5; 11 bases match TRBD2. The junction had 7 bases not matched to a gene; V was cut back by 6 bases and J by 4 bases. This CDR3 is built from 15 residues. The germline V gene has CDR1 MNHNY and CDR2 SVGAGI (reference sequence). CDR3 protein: CASSQLAGARETQYF. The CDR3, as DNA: TGTGCCAGCAGCCAACTAGCGGGAGCGCGAGAGACCCAGTACTTC.

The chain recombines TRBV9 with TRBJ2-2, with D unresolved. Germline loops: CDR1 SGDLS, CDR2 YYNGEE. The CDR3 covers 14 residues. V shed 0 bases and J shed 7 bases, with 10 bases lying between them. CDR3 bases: TGTGCCAGCAGCGTAGATACGAGGAACGGGGAGCTGTTTTTT. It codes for CASSVDTRNGELFF.

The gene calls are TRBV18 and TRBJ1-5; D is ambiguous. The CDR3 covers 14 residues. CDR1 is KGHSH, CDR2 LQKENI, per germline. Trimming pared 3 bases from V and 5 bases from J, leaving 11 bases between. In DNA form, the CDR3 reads TGTGCCAGCTCACCGATCGGAAGCGATCAGCCCCAGCATTTT. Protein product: CASSPIGSDQPQHF.

CDR3 DNA: TGTGCCAGCAGCCAAACCCGGGGACAAGAGACCCAGTACTTC. Translating gives CASSQTRGQETQYF. The chain links TRBV27 to TRBJ2-5, with a tentative D call TRBD2 (5 bases). V lost 6 bases and J lost 2, with 13 bases in between. The CDR3 is made up of 14 amino acids. Per the germline V gene, CDR1 is MNHEY and CDR2 is SMNVEV (reference sequence).

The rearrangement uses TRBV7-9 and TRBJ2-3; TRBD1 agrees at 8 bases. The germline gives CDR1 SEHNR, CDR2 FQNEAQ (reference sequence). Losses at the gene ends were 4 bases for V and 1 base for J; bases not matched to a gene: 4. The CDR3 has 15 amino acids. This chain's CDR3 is CASSSQGAGTDTQYF. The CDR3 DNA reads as TGTGCCAGCAGCTCCCAGGGGGCAGGCACAGATACGCAGTATTTT.

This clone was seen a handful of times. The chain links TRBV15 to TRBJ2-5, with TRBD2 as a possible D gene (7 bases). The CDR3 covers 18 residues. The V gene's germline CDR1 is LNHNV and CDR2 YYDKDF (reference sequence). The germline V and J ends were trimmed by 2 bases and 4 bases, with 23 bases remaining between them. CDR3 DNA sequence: TGTGCCACCAGCAGATCGATGACTCGGACTAGAGGGGGAGAGACCCAGTACTTC. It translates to CATSRSMTRTRGGETQYF.

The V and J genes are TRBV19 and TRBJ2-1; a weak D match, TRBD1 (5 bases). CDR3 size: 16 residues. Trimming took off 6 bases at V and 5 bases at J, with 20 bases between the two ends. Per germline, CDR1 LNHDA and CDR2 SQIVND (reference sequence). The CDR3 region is CASSPNEAGYHNEQFF. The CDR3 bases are TGTGCCAGTAGCCCCAACGAGGCAGGGTACCACAATGAGCAGTTCTTC.

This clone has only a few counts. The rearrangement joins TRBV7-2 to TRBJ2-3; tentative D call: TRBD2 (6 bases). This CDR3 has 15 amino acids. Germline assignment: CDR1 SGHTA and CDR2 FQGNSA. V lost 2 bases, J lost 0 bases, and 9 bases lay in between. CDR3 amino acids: CASSLYGTSTDTQYF. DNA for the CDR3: TGTGCCAGCAGCTTATACGGGACTAGCACAGATACGCAGTATTTT.

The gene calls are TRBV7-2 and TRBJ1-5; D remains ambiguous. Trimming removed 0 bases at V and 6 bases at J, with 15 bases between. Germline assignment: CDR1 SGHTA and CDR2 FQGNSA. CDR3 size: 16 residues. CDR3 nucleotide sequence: TGTGCCAGCAGCTTAGCGCCTACGACACAGCTTCAGCCCCAGCATTTT. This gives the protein CASSLAPTTQLQPQHF.

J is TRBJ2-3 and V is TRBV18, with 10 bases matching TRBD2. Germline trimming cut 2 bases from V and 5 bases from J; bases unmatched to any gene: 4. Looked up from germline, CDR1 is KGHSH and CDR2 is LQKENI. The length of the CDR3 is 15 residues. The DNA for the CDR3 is TGTGCCAGCTCACCAAGTGCTAGCGGGAGAGATACGCAGTATTTT. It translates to CASSPSASGRDTQYF.

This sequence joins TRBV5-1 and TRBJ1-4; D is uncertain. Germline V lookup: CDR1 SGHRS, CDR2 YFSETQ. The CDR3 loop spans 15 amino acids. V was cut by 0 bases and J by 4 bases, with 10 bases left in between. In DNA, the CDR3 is TGCGCCAGCAGCTTGGGATCGGGGATTAATGAAAAACTGTTTTTT. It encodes CASSLGSGINEKLFF.

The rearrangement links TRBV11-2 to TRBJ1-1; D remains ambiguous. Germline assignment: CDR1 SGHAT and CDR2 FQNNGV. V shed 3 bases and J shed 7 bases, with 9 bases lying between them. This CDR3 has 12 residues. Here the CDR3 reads CASSFRGVEAFF. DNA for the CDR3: TGTGCCAGCAGCTTCCGAGGCGTTGAAGCTTTCTTT.